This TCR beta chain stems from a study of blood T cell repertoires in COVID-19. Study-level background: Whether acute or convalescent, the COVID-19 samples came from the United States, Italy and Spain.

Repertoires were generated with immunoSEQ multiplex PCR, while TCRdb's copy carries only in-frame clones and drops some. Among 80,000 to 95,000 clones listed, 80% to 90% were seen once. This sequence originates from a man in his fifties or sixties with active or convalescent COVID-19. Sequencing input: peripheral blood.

The CDR3 reads CASSPLAELQFF. CDR3 nucleotides: TGTGCCAGCAGTCCACTAGCGGAGCTCCAGTTCTTC. This chain joins TRBV3-1 (or the pseudogene TRBV3-2) and TRBJ2-1; 8 positions agree with TRBD2. Germline V gene lookup returns CDR1 LGHDT and CDR2 YNNKEL (reference sequence). The ends lost 6 bases at V and 13 bases at J; junction bases unmatched: 8. This CDR3 region has 12 residues.